These 10 T cell receptor beta chains share one sample of origin, sequenced in a study of response to subunit inactivated influenza vaccine. One entry per CDR3 protein, called by TCRdb with MiXCR from the RT-PCR reads. The sample has under 200,000 distinct CDR3 sequences; around a tenth are singletons. Material: CD8+ T cells sorted from PBMCs, obtained roughly 24 months after vaccination. Source of these receptors: a man between 45 and 75 years old who received an inactivated influenza vaccine.

The table lists this clonotype with a few counts. The V gene is TRBV5-4, the J gene TRBJ1-6; D remains unclear. Trimming removed 0 bases from V and 10 bases from J, with 8 bases in between. Germline V gives CDR1 SGHNT, CDR2 YYREEE (reference sequence). This CDR3 has 13 amino acids. The CDR3 reads CASSLDGVSPLHF. CDR3 bases: TGTGCCAGCAGCTTGGACGGGGTCTCACCCCTCCACTTT. The full variable domain, completed using reference TRBV5-4 and TRBJ1-6, is ETGVTQSPTHLIKTRGQQVTLRCSSQSGHNTVSWYQQALGQGPQFIFQYYREEENGRGNFPPRFSGLQFPNYSSELNVNALELDDSALYLCASSLDGVSPLHFGNGTRLTVT.

In its sample, this clonotype was seen many times. The chain has TRBV5-1 and TRBJ2-3, with TRBD2 matching 7 bases. V lost 0 bases to trimming and J lost 3 bases; unmatched junction nucleotides: 7. The CDR3 runs to 16 residues. Germline V CDR1 and CDR2: SGHRS, YFSETQ. CDR3 residues: CASSLGPGGSTDTQYF. The CDR3 DNA reads TGCGCCAGCAGCTTGGGGCCAGGCGGGAGTACAGATACGCAGTATTTT.

This clonotype was seen a handful of times. This sequence joins TRBV4-3 and TRBJ2-3; no clear D gene. Germline V gives CDR1 LGHNA, CDR2 YSLEER. V was trimmed by 4 bases and J by 12 bases, leaving 8 bases between them. The CDR3 runs to 10 residues. In DNA form, the CDR3 reads TGCGCCAGCAGCCGACATCGACAGTATTTT. Its translation is CASSRHRQYF.

The chain employs TRBV15 and TRBJ2-1; 7 bases map to TRBD2. Germline assignment: CDR1 LNHNV and CDR2 YYDKDF (reference sequence). CDR3 length equals 16 residues. J lost 2 bases, V lost 0 bases, and 4 bases had no gene match. The CDR3 protein is CATSRDPGGPYNEQFF. CDR3 nucleotides: TGTGCCACCAGCAGAGATCCGGGGGGTCCCTACAATGAGCAGTTCTTC.

The chain recombines TRBV6-5 with TRBJ1-6; 7 bases align to TRBD1. The V segment lost 0 bases and the J segment 7 bases; nucleotides outside the gene matches: 9. This CDR3 region has 17 residues. Per germline, CDR1 MNHEY and CDR2 SVGAGI. CDR3 bases: TGTGCCAGCAGTTACTCGGAGGGGGCAATAATAAATTCACCCCTCCACTTT. This gives the protein CASSYSEGAIINSPLHF.

The chain carries TRBV6-5 and TRBJ2-3; D not resolved. This CDR3 is 13 amino acids long. V gave up 2 bases and J gave up 6 bases, with 9 bases separating them. Germline assignment: CDR1 MNHEY and CDR2 SVGAGI. The CDR3 here is CASSYVVFDTQYF. CDR3 bases: TGTGCCAGCAGTTACGTGGTTTTCGATACGCAGTATTTT.

This clonotype was detected ten times or more. The chain employs TRBV25-1 and TRBJ2-1, with D perhaps TRBD2 (6 bases). With 5 bases removed from V and 3 bases from J, the gap between germline ends came to 17 bases. This CDR3 region has 16 residues. Per the germline V gene, CDR1 is MGHDK and CDR2 is SYGVNS. The CDR3: CASSRRGEAFYNEQFF. CDR3 sequence (DNA): TGTGCCAGCAGTCGTCGCGGGGAGGCCTTCTACAATGAGCAGTTCTTC.

A few counts support this clonotype. This chain uses TRBV27 with TRBJ2-1; D ambiguous. Trimming took off 0 bases at V and 3 bases at J, with 3 bases between the two ends. Germline CDR1 is MNHEY and CDR2 is SMNVEV (reference sequence). The CDR3 spans 13 residues. CDR3 residues: CASSLSHYNEQFF. DNA for the CDR3: TGTGCCAGCAGTTTATCCCACTACAATGAGCAGTTCTTC.

This chain connects TRBV4-3 to TRBJ2-7; 8 bases are shared with TRBD2. The length of the CDR3 is 17 residues. Germline values: CDR1 LGHNA, CDR2 YSLEER. The junction had 10 bases not matched to a gene; V was cut back by 0 bases and J by 3 bases. The CDR3 protein is CASSQEVSSGSGYEQYF. The CDR3 nucleotides are TGCGCCAGCAGCCAAGAGGTGAGCAGCGGGAGCGGCTACGAGCAGTACTTC.

This clonotype showed up just a few times. The chain recombines TRBV6-5 with TRBJ2-1, with D uncertain. The germline V gene encodes CDR1 MNHEY and CDR2 SVGAGI. V lost 6 bases and J lost 7, with 10 bases in between. The CDR3 extends over 12 amino acids. CDR3 in amino acids: CASSRGDNEQFF. As DNA, the CDR3 is TGTGCCAGCAGCCGTGGGGATAATGAGCAGTTCTTC.